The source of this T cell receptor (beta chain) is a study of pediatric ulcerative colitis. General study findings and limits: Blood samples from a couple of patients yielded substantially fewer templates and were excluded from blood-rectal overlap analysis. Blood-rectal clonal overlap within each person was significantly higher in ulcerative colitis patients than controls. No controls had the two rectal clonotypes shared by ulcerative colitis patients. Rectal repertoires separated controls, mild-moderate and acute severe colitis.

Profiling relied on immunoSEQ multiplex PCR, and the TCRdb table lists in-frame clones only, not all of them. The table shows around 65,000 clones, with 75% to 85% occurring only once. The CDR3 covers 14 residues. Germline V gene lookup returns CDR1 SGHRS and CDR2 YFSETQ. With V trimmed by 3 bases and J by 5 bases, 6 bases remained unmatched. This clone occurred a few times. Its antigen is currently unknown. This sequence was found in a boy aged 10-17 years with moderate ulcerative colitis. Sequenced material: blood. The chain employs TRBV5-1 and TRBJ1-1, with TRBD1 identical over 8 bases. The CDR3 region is CASSSQGARTEAFF. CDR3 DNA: TGCGCCAGCAGCTCGCAGGGGGCGAGGACTGAAGCTTTCTTT. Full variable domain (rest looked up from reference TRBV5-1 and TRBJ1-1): KAGVTQTPRYLIKTRGQQVTLSCSPISGHRSVSWYQQTPGQGLQFLFEYFSETQRNKGNFPGRFSGRQFSNSRSEMNVSTLELGDSALYLCASSSQGARTEAFFGQGTRLTVV.